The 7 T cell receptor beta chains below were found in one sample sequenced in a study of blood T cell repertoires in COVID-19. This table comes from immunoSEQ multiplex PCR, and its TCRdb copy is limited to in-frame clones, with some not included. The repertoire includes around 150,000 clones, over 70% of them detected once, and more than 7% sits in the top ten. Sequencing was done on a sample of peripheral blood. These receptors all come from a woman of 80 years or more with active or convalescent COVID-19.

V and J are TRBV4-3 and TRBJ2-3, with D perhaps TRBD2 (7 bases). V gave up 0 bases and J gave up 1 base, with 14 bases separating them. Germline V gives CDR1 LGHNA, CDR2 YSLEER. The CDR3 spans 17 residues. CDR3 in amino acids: CASSQETGGGRTDTQYF. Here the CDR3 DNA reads TGCGCCAGCAGCCAAGAAACGGGCGGGGGCCGCACAGATACGCAGTATTTT.

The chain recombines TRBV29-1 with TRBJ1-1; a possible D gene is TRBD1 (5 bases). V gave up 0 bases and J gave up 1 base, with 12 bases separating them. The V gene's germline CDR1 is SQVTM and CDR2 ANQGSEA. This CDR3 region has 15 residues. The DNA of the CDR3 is TGCAGCGTTGAAGATCTGGGGGGAAGGAACACTGAAGCTTTCTTT. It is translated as CSVEDLGGRNTEAFF.

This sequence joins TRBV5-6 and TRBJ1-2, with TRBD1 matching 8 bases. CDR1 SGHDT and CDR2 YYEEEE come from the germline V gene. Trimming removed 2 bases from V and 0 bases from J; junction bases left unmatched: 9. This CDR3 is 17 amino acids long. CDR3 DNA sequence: TGTGCCAGCAGCTTCCGGGGGACAGGCCCTACTAACTATGGCTACACCTTC. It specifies CASSFRGTGPTNYGYTF. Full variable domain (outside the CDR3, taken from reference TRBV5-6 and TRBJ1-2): DAGVTQSPTHLIKTRGQQVTLRCSPKSGHDTVSWYQQALGQGPQFIFQYYEEEERQRGNFPDRFSGHQFPNYSSELNVNALLLGDSALYLCASSFRGTGPTNYGYTFGSGTRLTVV.

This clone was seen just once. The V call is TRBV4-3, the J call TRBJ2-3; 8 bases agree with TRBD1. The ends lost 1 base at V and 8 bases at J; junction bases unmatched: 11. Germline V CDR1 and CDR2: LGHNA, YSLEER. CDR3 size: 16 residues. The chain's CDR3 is CASSQGGAGGRGTQYF. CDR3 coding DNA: TGCGCCAGCAGCCAAGGGGGGGCAGGGGGCCGTGGTACGCAGTATTTT.

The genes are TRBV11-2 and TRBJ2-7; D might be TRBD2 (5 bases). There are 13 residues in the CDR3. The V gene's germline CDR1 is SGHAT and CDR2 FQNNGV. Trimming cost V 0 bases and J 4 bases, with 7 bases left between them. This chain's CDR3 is CASSLEGGYEQYF. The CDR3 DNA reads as TGTGCCAGCAGCTTAGAAGGAGGTTACGAGCAGTACTTC.

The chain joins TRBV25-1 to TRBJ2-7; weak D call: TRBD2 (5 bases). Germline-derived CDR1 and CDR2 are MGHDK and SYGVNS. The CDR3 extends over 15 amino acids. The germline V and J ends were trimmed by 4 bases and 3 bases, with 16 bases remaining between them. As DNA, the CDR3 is TGTGCCAGCAGTGGGAGCTACGCCGGGATCTACGAGCAGTACTTC. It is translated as CASSGSYAGIYEQYF.

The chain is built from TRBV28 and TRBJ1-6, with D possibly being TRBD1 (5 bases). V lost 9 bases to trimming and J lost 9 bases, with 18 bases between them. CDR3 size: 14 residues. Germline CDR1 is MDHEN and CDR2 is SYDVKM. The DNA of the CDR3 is TGTGCCAGTGGGTTAGTAGGGGTAGGTTCACCCCTCCACTTT. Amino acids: CASGLVGVGSPLHF.